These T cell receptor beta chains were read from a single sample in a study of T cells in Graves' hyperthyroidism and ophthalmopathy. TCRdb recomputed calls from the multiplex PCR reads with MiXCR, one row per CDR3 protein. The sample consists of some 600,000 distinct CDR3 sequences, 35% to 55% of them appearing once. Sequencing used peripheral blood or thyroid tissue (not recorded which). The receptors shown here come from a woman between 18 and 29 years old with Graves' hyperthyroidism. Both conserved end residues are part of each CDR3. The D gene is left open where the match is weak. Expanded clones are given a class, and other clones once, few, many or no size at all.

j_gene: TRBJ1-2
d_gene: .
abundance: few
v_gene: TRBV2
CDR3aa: CASSRESLYGYTF
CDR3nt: TGTGCCAGCAGTCGGGAGTCACTCTATGGCTACACCTTC

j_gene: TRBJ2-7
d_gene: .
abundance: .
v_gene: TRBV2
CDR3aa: CASSEGGLDSYEQYF
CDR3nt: TGTGCCAGCAGTGAAGGGGGGCTCGATTCCTACGAGCAGTACTTC

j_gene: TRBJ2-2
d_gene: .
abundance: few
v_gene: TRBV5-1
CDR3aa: CASHESTRNTGELFF
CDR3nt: TGCGCCAGCCACGAATCTACTAGGAACACCGGGGAGCTGTTTTTT

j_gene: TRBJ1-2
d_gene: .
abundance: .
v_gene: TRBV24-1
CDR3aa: CATSGRKGRGYTF
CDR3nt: TGTGCCACCAGTGGCCGGAAGGGGAGAGGCTACACCTTC

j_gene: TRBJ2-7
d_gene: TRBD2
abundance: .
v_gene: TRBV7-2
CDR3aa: CASSRGVGNEQYF
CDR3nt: TGCGCCAGCAGCCGGGGGGTAGGGAACGAGCAGTACTTC

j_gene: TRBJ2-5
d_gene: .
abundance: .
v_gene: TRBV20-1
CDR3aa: CSASRGGTQYF
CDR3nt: TGCAGTGCTAGTCGGGGAGGGACCCAGTACTTC

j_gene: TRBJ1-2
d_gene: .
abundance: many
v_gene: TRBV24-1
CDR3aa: CATSDNNYGYTF
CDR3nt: TGTGCCACCAGTGATAATAACTATGGCTACACCTTC

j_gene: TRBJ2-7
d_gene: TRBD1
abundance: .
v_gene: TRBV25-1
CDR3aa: CASSGSGTGGGYEQYF
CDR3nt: TGTGCCAGCAGTGGGTCCGGGACAGGGGGCGGGTACGAGCAGTACTTC

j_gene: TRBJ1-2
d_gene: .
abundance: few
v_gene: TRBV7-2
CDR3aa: CASSPRGLDGYTF
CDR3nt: TGTGCCAGCAGCCCCCGGGGACTTGATGGCTACACCTTC

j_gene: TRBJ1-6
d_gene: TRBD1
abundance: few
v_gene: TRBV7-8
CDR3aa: CASSLRTGSLGSNSPLHF
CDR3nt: TGTGCCAGCAGCTTGCGGACAGGGAGTTTGGGTAGTAATTCACCCCTCCACTTT

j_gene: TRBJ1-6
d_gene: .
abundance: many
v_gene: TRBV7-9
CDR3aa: CASSYRGSPLHF
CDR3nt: TGTGCCAGCAGCTACCGAGGGTCACCCCTCCACTTT